This T cell receptor beta chain was captured by sequencing in a study of regulatory T cells in long-lasting Graves disease. Study summary: Antithyroid drugs had been taken under 3 months by newly diagnosed Graves' patients.

Germline V gene lookup returns CDR1 DFQATT and CDR2 SNEGSKA (reference sequence). V lost 1 base to trimming and J lost 6 bases, with 7 bases between them. This CDR3 has 12 residues. Regarding the study as a whole: The persistent group shared about 2,700 public clonotypes, more than the 966 shared by new patients.

This clonotype was seen a few times. Its antigen is still unknown. Regarding time point: newly diagnosed GD, antithyroid drugs for less than 3 months. Generation of the TCR library employed RNA extracted from PBMCs. According to the study, TCR beta libraries were built with iRepertoire HTBI primers and CDR3-region Arm-PCR. Each CDR3 protein is one row after TCRdb ran MiXCR on the multiplex PCR reads. The table shows some 350,000 distinct CDR3 sequences, with about 17% occurring only once. Separately, the same data were catalogued under a study of T cells in Graves' hyperthyroidism and ophthalmopathy. That work states: Most thyroid clonotypes with frequency above 0.001 were detected in blood. The model predicted ophthalmopathy a median about 6.6 months before onset.

V is TRBV20-1 and J is TRBJ1-5; D gene uncertain. This TCR came from a woman aged 18 to 35 with Graves disease. Material: peripheral blood mononuclear cells (PBMCs), obtained at new diagnosis, from a patient treated with antithyroid drugs. The CDR3 here is CSARGGGQPQHF. CDR3 sequence (DNA): TGCAGTGCTAGAGGTGGAGGTCAGCCCCAGCATTTT.